The clone carrying this TCR beta chain was detected only once. The data were taken from a study of control samples from healthy donors and cancer patients. Some clones are missing from TCRdb's copy, which holds only in-frame ones; the method was immunoSEQ multiplex PCR. The sample includes about 60,000 clones, approximately 90% of them seen just once. V shed 6 bases, J shed 5 bases, and the junction held 6 bases outside the gene matches. Germline V CDR1 and CDR2: SNHLY, FYNNEI. This CDR3 contains 15 residues. The receptor comes from a woman between 50 and 59 years old with colorectal cancer. Sequencing was performed on PBMCs. The chain uses TRBV2 and TRBJ2-3; 12 bases align to TRBD2. The CDR3 here is CASRELAGGEDTQYF. The CDR3 region has the DNA TGTGCCAGCAGAGAGCTAGCGGGGGGGGAAGATACGCAGTATTTT.